Described below is a single T cell receptor beta chain sequence and its context. Authors' data handling: Filtering of immunoSEQ junctional sequences could not match full-length read filtering. Sequencing was performed with immunoSEQ multiplex PCR; in TCRdb, only in-frame clones are kept and a portion is missing. V, J and clone size derive from that table, while D and trimming were established from the DNA sequence. Altogether around 1.9 million clones are present, approximately 94% being singletons, with the ten largest covering more than 1.5%. Trimming at V came to 3 bases and at J to 2 bases, leaving 9 bases not matched to a gene. Per germline, CDR1 MNHEY and CDR2 SMNVEV (reference sequence). The CDR3 is 16 amino acids. The data belong to a study of shared clonotypes between healthy human individuals. Overall study context: Three plates were used per donor for CD4 naive, three for CD4 memory, two for CD8 naive and one for CD8 memory.

CD45RO negativity and positive selection for CCR7 defined naive CD8 cells, a population that excluded terminally differentiated effector memory CD45RA+ cells. Within Nashville, Tennessee resided all donors, each a Caucasian adult. The sequenced material came from naive CD8+ T cells from PBMCs. The sequence came from a man younger than 35 in good health. Some clones in this sample may be carry-over from other donors' samples. The chain joins TRBV27 to TRBJ2-7, with TRBD1 matching 8 bases. This CDR3 reads CASSFSTGESTYEQYF. The CDR3 DNA follows: TGTGCCAGCAGTTTTTCGACAGGGGAGAGCACCTACGAGCAGTACTTC.